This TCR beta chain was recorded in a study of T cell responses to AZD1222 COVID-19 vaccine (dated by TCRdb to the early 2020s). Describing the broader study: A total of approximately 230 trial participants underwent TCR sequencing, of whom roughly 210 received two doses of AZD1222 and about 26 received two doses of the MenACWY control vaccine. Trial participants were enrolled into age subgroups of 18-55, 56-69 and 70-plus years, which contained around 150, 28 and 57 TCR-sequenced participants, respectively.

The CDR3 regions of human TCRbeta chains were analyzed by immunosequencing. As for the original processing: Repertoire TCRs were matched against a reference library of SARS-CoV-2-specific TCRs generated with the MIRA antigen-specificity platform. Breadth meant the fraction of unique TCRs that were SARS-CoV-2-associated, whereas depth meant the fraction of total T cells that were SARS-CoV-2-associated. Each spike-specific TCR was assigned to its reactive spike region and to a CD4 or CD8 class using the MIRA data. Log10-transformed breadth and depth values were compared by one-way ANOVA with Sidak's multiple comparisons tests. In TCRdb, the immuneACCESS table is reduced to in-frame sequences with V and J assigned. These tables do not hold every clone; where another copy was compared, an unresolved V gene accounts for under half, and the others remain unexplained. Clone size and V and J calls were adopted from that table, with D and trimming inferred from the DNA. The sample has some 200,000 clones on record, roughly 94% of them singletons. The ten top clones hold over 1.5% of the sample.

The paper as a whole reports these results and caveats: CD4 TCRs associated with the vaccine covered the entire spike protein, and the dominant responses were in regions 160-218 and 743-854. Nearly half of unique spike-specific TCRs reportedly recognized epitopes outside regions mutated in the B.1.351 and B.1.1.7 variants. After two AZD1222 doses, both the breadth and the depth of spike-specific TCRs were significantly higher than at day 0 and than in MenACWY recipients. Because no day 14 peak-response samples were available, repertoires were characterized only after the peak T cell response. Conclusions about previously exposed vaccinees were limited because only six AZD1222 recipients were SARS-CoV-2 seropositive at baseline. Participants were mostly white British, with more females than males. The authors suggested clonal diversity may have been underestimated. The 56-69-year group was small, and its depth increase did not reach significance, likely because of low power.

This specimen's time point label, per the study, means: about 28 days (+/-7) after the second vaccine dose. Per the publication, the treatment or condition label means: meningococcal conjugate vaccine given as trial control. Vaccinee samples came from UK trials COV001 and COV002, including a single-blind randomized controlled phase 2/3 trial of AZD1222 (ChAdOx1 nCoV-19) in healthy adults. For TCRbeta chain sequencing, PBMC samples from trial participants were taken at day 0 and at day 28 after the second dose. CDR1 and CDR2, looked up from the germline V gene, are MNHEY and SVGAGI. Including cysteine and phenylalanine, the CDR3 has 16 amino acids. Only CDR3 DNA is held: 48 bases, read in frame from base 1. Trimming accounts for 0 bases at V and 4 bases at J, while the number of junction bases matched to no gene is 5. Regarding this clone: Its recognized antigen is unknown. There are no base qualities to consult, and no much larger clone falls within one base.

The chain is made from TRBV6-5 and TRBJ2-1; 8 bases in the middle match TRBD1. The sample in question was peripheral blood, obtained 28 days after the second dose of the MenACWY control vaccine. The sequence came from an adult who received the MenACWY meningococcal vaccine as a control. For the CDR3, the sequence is CASSYSGQGAYNEQFF. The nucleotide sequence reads TGTGCCAGCAGTTACTCGGGGCAGGGGGCTTACAATGAGCAGTTCTTC.